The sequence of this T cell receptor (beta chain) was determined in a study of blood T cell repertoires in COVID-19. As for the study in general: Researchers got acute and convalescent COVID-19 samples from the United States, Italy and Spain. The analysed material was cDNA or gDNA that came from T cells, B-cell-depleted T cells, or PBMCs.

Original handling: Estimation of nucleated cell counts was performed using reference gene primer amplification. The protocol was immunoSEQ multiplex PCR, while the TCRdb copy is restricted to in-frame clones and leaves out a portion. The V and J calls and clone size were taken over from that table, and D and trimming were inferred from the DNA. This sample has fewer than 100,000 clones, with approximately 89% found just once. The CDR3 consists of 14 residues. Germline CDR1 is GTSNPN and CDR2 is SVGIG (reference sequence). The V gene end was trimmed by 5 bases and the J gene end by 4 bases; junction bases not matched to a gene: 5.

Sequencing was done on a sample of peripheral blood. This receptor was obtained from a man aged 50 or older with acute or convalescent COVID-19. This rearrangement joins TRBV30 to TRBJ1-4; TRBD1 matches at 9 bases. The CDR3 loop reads CAWGTGTRNEKLFF. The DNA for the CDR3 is TGTGCCTGGGGGACAGGGACTCGTAATGAAAAACTGTTTTTT.